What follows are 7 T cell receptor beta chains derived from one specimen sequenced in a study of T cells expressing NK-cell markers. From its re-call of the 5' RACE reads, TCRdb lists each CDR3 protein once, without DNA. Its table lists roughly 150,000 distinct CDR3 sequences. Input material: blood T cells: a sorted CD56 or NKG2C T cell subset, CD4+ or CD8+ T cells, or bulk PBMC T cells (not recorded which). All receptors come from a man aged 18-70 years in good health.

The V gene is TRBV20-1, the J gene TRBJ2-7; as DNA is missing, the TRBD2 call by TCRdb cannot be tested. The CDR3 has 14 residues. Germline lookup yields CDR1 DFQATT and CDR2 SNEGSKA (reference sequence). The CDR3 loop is CSAPQGGPVYEQYF.

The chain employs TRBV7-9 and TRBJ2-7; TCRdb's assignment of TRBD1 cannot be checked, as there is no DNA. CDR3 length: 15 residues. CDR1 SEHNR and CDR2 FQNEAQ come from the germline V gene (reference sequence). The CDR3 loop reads CASSLGQGAPREQYF.

CDR3 amino acids: CSVPIWTGSGYEAFF. The V and J genes are TRBV29-1 and TRBJ1-1; TCRdb picks TRBD1, but there is no DNA to check that call. Germline CDR1 SQVTM, CDR2 ANQGSEA. The CDR3 extends over 15 amino acids.

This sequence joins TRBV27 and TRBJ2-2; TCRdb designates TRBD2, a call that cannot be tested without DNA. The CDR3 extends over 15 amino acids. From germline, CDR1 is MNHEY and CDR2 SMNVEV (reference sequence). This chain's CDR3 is CASSLADLNTGELFF.

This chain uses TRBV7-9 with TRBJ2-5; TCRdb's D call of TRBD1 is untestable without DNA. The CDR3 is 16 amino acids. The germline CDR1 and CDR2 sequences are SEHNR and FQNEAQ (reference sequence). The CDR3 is CASSLGAGGHQETQYF.

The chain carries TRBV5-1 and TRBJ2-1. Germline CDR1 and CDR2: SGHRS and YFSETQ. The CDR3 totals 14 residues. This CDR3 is CASRPGDSYNEQFF.

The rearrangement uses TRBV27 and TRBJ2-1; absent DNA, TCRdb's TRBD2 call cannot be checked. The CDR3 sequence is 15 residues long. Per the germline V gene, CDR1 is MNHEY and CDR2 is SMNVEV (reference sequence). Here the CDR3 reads CASSLLAGVGREQFF.